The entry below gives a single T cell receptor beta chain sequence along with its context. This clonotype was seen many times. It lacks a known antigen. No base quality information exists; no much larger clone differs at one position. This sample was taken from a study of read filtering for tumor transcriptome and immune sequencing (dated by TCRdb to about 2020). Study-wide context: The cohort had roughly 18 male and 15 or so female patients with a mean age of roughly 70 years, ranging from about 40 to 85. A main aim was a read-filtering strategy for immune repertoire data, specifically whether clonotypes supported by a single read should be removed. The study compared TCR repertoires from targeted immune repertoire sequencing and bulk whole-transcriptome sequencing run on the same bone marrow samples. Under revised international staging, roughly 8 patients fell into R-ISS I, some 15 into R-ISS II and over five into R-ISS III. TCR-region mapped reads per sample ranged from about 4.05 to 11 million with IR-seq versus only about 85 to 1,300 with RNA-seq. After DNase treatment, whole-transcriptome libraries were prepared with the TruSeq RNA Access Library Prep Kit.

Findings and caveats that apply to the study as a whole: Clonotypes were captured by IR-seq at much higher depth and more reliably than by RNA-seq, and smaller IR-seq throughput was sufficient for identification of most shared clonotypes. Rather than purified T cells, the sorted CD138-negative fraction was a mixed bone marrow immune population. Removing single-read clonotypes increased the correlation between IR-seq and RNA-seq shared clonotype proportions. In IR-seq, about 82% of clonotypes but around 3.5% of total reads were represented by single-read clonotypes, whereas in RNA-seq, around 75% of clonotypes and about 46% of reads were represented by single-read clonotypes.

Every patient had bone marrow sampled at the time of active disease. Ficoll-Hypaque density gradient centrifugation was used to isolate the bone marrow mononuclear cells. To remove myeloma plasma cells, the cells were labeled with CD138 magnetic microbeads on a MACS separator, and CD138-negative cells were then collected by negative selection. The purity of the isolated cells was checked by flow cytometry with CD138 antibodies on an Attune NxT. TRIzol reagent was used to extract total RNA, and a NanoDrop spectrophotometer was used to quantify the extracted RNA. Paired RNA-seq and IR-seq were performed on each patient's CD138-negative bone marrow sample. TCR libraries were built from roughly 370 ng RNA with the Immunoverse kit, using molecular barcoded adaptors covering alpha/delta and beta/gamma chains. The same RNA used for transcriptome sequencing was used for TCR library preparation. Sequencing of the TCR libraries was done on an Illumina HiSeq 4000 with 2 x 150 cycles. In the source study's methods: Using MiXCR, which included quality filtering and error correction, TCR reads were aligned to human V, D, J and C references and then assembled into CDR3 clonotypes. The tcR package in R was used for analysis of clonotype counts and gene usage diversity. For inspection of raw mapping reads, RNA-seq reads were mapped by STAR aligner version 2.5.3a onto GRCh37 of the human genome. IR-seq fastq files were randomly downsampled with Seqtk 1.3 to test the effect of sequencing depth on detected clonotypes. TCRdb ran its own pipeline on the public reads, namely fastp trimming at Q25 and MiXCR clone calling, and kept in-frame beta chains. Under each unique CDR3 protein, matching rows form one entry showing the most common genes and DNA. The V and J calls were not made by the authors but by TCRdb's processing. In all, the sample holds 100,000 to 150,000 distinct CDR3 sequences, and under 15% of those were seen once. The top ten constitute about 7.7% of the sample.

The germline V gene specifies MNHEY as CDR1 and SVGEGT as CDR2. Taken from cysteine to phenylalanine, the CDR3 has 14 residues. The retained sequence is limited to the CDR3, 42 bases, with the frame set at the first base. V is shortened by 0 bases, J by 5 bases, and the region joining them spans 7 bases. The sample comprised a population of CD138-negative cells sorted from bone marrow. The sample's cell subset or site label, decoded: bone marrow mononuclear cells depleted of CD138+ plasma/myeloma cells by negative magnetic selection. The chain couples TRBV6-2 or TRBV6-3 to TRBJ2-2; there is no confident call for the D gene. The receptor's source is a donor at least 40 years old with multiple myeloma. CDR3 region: CASSYSGFTGELFF. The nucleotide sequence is TGTGCCAGCAGTTACTCTGGTTTTACCGGGGAGCTGTTTTTT.